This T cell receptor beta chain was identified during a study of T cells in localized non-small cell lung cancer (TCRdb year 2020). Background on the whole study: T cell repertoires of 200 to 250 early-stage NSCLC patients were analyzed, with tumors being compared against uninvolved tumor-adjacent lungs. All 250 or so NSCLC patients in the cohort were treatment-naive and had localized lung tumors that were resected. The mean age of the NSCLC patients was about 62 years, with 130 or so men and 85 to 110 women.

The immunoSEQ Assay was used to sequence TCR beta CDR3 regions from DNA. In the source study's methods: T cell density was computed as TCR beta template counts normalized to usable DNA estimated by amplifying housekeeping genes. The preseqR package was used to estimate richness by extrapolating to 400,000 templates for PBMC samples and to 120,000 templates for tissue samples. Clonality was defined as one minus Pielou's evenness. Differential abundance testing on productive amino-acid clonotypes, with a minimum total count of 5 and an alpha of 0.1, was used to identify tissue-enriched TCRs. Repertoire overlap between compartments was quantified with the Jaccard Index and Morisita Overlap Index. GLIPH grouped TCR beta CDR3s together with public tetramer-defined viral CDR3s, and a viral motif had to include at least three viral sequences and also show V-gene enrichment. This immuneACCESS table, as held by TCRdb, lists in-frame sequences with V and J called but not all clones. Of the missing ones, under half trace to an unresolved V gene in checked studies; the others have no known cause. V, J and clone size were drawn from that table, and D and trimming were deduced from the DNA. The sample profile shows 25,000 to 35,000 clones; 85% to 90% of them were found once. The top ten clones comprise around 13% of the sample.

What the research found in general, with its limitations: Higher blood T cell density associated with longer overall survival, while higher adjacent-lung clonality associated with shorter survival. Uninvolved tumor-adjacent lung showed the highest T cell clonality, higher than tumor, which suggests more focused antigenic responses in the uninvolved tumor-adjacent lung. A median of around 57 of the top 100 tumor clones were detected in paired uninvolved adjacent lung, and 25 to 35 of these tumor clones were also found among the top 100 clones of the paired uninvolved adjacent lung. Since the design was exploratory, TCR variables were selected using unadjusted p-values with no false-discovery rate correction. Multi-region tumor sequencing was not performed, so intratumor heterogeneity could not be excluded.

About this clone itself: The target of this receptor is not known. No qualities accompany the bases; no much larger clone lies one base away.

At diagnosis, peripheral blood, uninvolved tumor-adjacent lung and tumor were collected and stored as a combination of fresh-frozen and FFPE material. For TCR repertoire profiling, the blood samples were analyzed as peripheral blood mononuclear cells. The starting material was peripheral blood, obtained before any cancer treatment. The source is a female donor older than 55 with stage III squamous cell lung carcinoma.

The CDR3 protein is CASSFGGNNQPQHF. The base sequence is TGTGCCAGCAGTTTTGGGGGTAACAATCAGCCCCAGCATTTT. The V gene is TRBV6-6 and the J gene is TRBJ1-5; the D region possibly corresponds to TRBD1 (5 bases align). Looking up the germline V gene (reference sequence) yields CDR1 MNHNY and CDR2 SVGAGI. The CDR3, cysteine through phenylalanine, is 14 amino acids long. Solely the CDR3 DNA is kept, with 42 bases framed from the first base. Relative to germline, V is 4 bases shorter and J is 3 bases shorter, with 10 bases between their ends.